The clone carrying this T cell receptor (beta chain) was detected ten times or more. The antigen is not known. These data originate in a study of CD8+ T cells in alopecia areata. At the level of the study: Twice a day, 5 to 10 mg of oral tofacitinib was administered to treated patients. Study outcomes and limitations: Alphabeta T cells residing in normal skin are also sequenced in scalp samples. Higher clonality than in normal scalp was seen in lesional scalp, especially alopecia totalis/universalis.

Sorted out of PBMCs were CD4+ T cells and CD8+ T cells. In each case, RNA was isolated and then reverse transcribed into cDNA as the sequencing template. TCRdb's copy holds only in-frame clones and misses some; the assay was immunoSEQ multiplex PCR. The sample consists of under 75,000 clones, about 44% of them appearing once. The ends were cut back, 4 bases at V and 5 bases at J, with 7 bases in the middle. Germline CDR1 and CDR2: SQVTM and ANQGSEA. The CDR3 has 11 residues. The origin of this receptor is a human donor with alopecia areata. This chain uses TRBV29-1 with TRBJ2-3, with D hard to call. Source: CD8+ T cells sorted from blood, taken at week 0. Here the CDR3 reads CSVAFEDTQYF. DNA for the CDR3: TGCAGCGTTGCCTTCGAAGATACGCAGTATTTT.